Presented here are 28 T cell receptor beta chains from one specimen sequenced in a study of a mutant IDH1 vaccine in newly diagnosed glioma. Sequenced by immunoSEQ multiplex PCR; TCRdb stores in-frame clones only, minus some. The sample holds approximately 34,000 clones, approximately 89% seen once. This sample's time point: week 47, end of study. It was 300 ug of mutant IDH1 20-mer peptide that made up each vaccine dose, given with topical imiquimod. No antigen is known for these receptors. This sample comprised PBMCs, obtained from a glioma patient whose treatment included an IDH1 peptide vaccine. Receptors were obtained from a man in his forties or fifties with glioma.

V and J are TRBV19 and TRBJ2-2, with D hard to call. Germline CDR1 and CDR2: LNHDA and SQIVND (reference sequence). The ends were cut back, 9 bases at V and 1 base at J, with 9 bases in the middle. The length of the CDR3 is 13 residues. CDR3 sequence (DNA): TGTGCCAGCCGCGACTGGAACACCGGGGAGCTGTTTTTT. Its protein is CASRDWNTGELFF. The complete variable domain, with remaining parts taken from reference TRBV19 and TRBJ2-2, reads DGGITQSPKYLFRKEGQNVTLSCEQNLNHDAMYWYRQDPGQGLRLIYYSQIVNDFQKGDIAEGYSVSREKKESFPLTVTSAQKNPTAFYLCASRDWNTGELFFGEGSRLTVL.

V is TRBV5-1 and J is TRBJ1-3, with 10 bases aligning to TRBD1. This CDR3 contains 16 residues. CDR1 is SGHRS, CDR2 YFSETQ, per germline. V was clipped by 1 base and J by 4 bases; unmatched bases: 5. The CDR3 protein is CASSLQGQGLGNTIYF. DNA for the CDR3: TGCGCCAGCAGCTTGCAGGGACAGGGGTTGGGAAACACCATATATTTT. The whole variable domain, filled in from reference TRBV5-1 and TRBJ1-3, reads KAGVTQTPRYLIKTRGQQVTLSCSPISGHRSVSWYQQTPGQGLQFLFEYFSETQRNKGNFPGRFSGRQFSNSRSEMNVSTLELGDSALYLCASSLQGQGLGNTIYFGEGSWLTVV.

This clone has a single count. The chain carries TRBV30 and TRBJ2-3; 7 bases are shared with TRBD2. V trimming: 0 bases; J trimming: 5 bases; junction bases outside the gene matches: 5. The germline V gene has CDR1 GTSNPN and CDR2 SVGIG (reference sequence). The CDR3 runs to 14 residues. The CDR3 spells CAWSVRGVGDTQYF. The CDR3 DNA sequence: TGTGCCTGGAGTGTACGGGGGGTGGGAGATACGCAGTATTTT. Drawing the rest from reference TRBV30 and TRBJ2-3, the complete variable domain is SQTIHQWPATLVQPVGSPLSLECTVEGTSNPNLYWYRQAAGRGLQLLFYSVGIGQISSEVPQNLSASRPQDRQFILSSKKLLLSDSGFYLCAWSVRGVGDTQYFGPGTRLTVL.

The rearrangement links TRBV10-1 to TRBJ1-1; D gene uncertain. The germline CDR1 and CDR2 sequences are WNHNN and SYGVQD (reference sequence). Trimming removed 5 bases from V and 3 bases from J, with 10 bases in between. The CDR3 covers 13 residues. The CDR3 region is CASSLGGDTEAFF. The CDR3 DNA reads as TGCGCCAGCAGTCTCGGCGGAGACACTGAAGCTTTCTTT.

The chain carries TRBV6-5 and TRBJ1-2; no firm D call. V gave up 8 bases and J gave up 4 bases, with 20 bases separating them. Germline lookup yields CDR1 MNHEY and CDR2 SVGAGI. The CDR3 totals 15 residues. CDR3 loop: CASHPDGSRFYGYTF. The CDR3 nucleotides are TGTGCCAGCCACCCGGACGGAAGCCGCTTCTATGGCTACACCTTC.

J is TRBJ2-3 and V is TRBV10-1; TRBD1 matches 8 bases. V was pared by 10 bases and J by 5 bases, with 8 bases of the junction left unmatched. The CDR3 sequence is 13 residues long. Germline CDR1 and CDR2: WNHNN and SYGVQD (reference sequence). CDR3 amino acids: CAIRQTGGDTQYF. The CDR3 bases are TGCGCCATCCGTCAAACAGGGGGAGATACGCAGTATTTT.

The chain links TRBV2 to TRBJ2-3, with a tentative D call TRBD1 (6 bases). The CDR3 is 16 residues long. Germline CDR1 SNHLY, CDR2 FYNNEI. V was trimmed by 1 base and J by 6 bases, leaving 17 bases between them. The CDR3 nucleotides are TGTGCCAGCAGTGAAGTGGGGACATCGGGCTTCGATACGCAGTATTTT. Its translation is CASSEVGTSGFDTQYF.

J is TRBJ2-1 and V is TRBV9; 10 bases are a match to TRBD2. Germline V gene lookup returns CDR1 SGDLS and CDR2 YYNGEE. The J segment lost 3 bases and the V segment lost 4 bases, leaving 16 bases of the junction unmatched. The CDR3 runs to 19 residues. The CDR3 bases are TGTGCCAGCAGCCCTCGAGCTAGCGGGAGTTATTCCTTCTACAATGAGCAGTTCTTC. This encodes CASSPRASGSYSFYNEQFF.

The V gene is TRBV13, the J gene TRBJ2-1; 7 bases fit TRBD1. Germline V gives CDR1 PRHDT, CDR2 FYEKMQ (reference sequence). Trimming at V came to 5 bases and at J to 12 bases, leaving 7 bases not matched to a gene. The CDR3 loop spans 12 amino acids. The CDR3 spells CASSPPTGPQFF. DNA for the CDR3: TGTGCCAGCAGCCCGCCGACAGGGCCGCAGTTCTTC.

The V gene is TRBV7-9, the J gene TRBJ1-1, with D uncertain. The CDR3 contains 14 residues. The germline V and J ends were trimmed by 1 base and 4 bases, with 10 bases remaining between them. Looked up from germline, CDR1 is SEHNR and CDR2 is FQNEAQ (reference sequence). Written as DNA, the CDR3 is TGTGCCAGCAGCTTAGGTGGGTTGGGCACTGAAGCTTTCTTT. It specifies CASSLGGLGTEAFF.

This chain links TRBV2 with TRBJ2-6; no reliable D call. V lost 8 bases and J lost 3, with 14 bases in between. CDR1 is SNHLY, CDR2 FYNNEI, per germline. The CDR3 spans 15 residues. The CDR3 loop is CASLPLGYGANVLTF. The CDR3 DNA sequence: TGTGCCAGCTTGCCCCTGGGTTATGGGGCCAACGTCCTGACTTTC.

This sequence joins TRBV29-1 and TRBJ1-2, with 8 bases identical to TRBD1. Germline V gene lookup returns CDR1 SQVTM and CDR2 ANQGSEA. The CDR3 consists of 16 residues. V lost 3 bases and J lost 4; bases outside the gene matches: 13. CDR3 in amino acids: CSVDRRTGPGGYGYTF. In DNA, the CDR3 is TGCAGCGTTGATCGTCGGACAGGGCCCGGGGGCTATGGCTACACCTTC.

J is TRBJ1-2 and V is TRBV2; D uncertain. CDR3 length equals 14 residues. V was shortened by 0 bases and J by 5 bases, with 10 bases between the two germline ends. Germline V lookup: CDR1 SNHLY, CDR2 FYNNEI. Here the CDR3 reads CASSEAVPIYGYTF. CDR3 sequence (DNA): TGTGCCAGCAGTGAAGCGGTTCCAATTTATGGCTACACCTTC.

The J gene is TRBJ2-3, the V gene TRBV28; TRBD2 aligns across 8 bases. CDR1 is MDHEN, CDR2 SYDVKM, per germline. This CDR3 spans 15 amino acids. The J segment lost 4 bases and the V segment lost 8 bases, leaving 11 bases of the junction unmatched. The CDR3 DNA follows: TGTGCCAGCCTACAAACAAGGACTAGCTCAGATACGCAGTATTTT. It yields the protein CASLQTRTSSDTQYF.

Written as DNA, the CDR3 is TGTGCCAGTGGGACCAGGACCCATGAAAAACTGTTTTTT. This sequence encodes CASGTRTHEKLFF. The V call is TRBV19, the J call TRBJ1-4, with D perhaps TRBD1 (5 bases). The germline V gene encodes CDR1 LNHDA and CDR2 SQIVND (reference sequence). The CDR3 totals 13 residues. V gave up 8 bases and J gave up 6 bases, with 13 bases separating them. The variable domain in full, with the rest retrieved from reference TRBV19 and TRBJ1-4, is DGGITQSPKYLFRKEGQNVTLSCEQNLNHDAMYWYRQDPGQGLRLIYYSQIVNDFQKGDIAEGYSVSREKKESFPLTVTSAQKNPTAFYLCASGTRTHEKLFFGSGTQLSVL.

The gene calls are TRBV7-9 and TRBJ2-4; weak D call: TRBD1 (6 bases). The germline V and J ends were trimmed by 4 bases and 0 bases, with 13 bases remaining between them. The CDR3 runs to 16 residues. Germline V gene sequence: CDR1 SEHNR, CDR2 FQNEAQ (reference sequence). CDR3 nucleotides: TGTGCCAGCAGCTCGCCAGGGGCCTTAGCCAAAAACATTCAGTACTTC. Protein product: CASSSPGALAKNIQYF.

This sequence joins TRBV10-3 and TRBJ1-1; tentative D call: TRBD1 (6 bases). The CDR3 length is 16 residues. Per germline, CDR1 ENHRY and CDR2 SYGVKD. Trimming took off 10 bases at V and 6 bases at J, with 27 bases between the two ends. The DNA for the CDR3 is TGTGCCACCCAAGGAAAATCGGAACCAGAGGGGGCTGAAGCTTTCTTT. This sequence encodes CATQGKSEPEGAEAFF.

V gene TRBV7-9 combines with J gene TRBJ1-5; D ambiguous. The germline V gene has CDR1 SEHNR and CDR2 FQNEAQ (reference sequence). The CDR3 covers 13 residues. The V end was cut by 8 bases, the J end by 2 bases, with 10 bases between. CDR3 DNA: TGTGCCAGCCGTTTTGATGGCAATCAGCCCCAGCATTTT. Translating it yields CASRFDGNQPQHF. Full variable domain (outside the CDR3, taken from reference TRBV7-9 and TRBJ1-5): DTGVSQNPRHKITKRGQNVTFRCDPISEHNRLYWYRQTLGQGPEFLTYFQNEAQLEKSRLLSDRFSAERPKGSFSTLEIQRTEQGDSAMYLCASRFDGNQPQHFGDGTRLSIL.

This chain joins TRBV28 and TRBJ1-5; D is unresolved. CDR3 length: 14 residues. Germline values: CDR1 MDHEN, CDR2 SYDVKM. The ends were cut back, 5 bases at V and 2 bases at J, with 10 bases in the middle. The CDR3 spells CASSLEGGNQPQHF. In nucleotides, the CDR3 is TGTGCCAGCAGTCTCGAAGGCGGCAATCAGCCCCAGCATTTT. Together with reference TRBV28 and TRBJ1-5, the CDR3 gives the full variable domain: DVKVTQSSRYLVKRTGEKVFLECVQDMDHENMFWYRQDPGLGLRLIYFSYDVKMKEKGDIPEGYSVSREKKERFSLILESASTNQTSMYLCASSLEGGNQPQHFGDGTRLSIL.

This clone was recorded only once. The rearrangement links TRBV29-1 to TRBJ1-1, with TRBD1 as a possible D gene (5 bases). Germline V gene lookup returns CDR1 SQVTM and CDR2 ANQGSEA. With 4 bases removed from V and 4 bases from J, the gap between germline ends came to 13 bases. The CDR3 loop spans 13 amino acids. Here the CDR3 reads CSVVRGIRTEAFF. The CDR3 DNA is TGCAGCGTTGTAAGGGGAATCCGCACTGAAGCTTTCTTT.

The V call is TRBV7-2, the J call TRBJ2-5, with a weak D call TRBD2 (6 bases). Germline V gene lookup returns CDR1 SGHTA and CDR2 FQGNSA. The CDR3 contains 16 residues. V lost 2 bases and J 5 bases, leaving 18 bases between the germline ends. CDR3 sequence (DNA): TGTGCCAGCAGCTTACGGACCGGAGGGCCGGTGGAGACCCAGTACTTC. As protein: CASSLRTGGPVETQYF.

CDR3 sequence: CASSQDRGGDTGELFF. The CDR3 region has the DNA TGCGCCAGCAGCCAAGATAGAGGGGGCGACACCGGGGAGCTGTTTTTT. The gene calls are TRBV4-3 and TRBJ2-2; the match to TRBD1 covers 7 bases. The trim removed 0 bases at V and 3 bases at J, leaving 4 bases unmatched. The CDR3 contains 16 residues. Germline V gives CDR1 LGHNA, CDR2 YSLEER.

This chain links TRBV6-5 with TRBJ1-6; 11 bases are a match to TRBD1. The CDR3 consists of 14 residues. Unmatched junction bases numbered 4, after V lost 6 bases and J lost 9 bases. Germline lookup yields CDR1 MNHEY and CDR2 SVGAGI. The CDR3 reads CASRPGTGGSPLHF. The CDR3 coding sequence is TGTGCCAGCAGGCCCGGGACAGGGGGTTCACCCCTCCACTTT.

The J gene is TRBJ2-7, the V gene TRBV6-5; no clear D. Per germline, CDR1 MNHEY and CDR2 SVGAGI. CDR3 length: 14 residues. The ends were cut back, 5 bases at V and 3 bases at J, with 14 bases in the middle. This CDR3 is CASSRTQSFYEQYV. The CDR3, as DNA: TGTGCCAGCAGTCGGACCCAAAGTTTCTACGAGCAGTACGTC.

The chain recombines TRBV27 with TRBJ2-7, with D possibly being TRBD1 (5 bases). This CDR3 has 14 amino acids. Germline V CDR1 and CDR2: MNHEY, SMNVEV (reference sequence). V was pared by 6 bases and J by 4 bases, with 16 bases between. CDR3 sequence (DNA): TGTGCCAGCAGCCTAGGGCACAGGTTATACGAGCAGTACTTC. It yields the protein CASSLGHRLYEQYF.

The rearrangement links TRBV19 to TRBJ2-7; 10 bases are shared with TRBD1. Germline assignment: CDR1 LNHDA and CDR2 SQIVND (reference sequence). The trim removed 8 bases at V and 3 bases at J, leaving 7 bases unmatched. This CDR3 is 14 amino acids long. The CDR3: CASSGTGEFYEQYF. The DNA for the CDR3 is TGTGCCAGTTCCGGGACAGGGGAATTCTACGAGCAGTACTTC.

This rearrangement joins TRBV28 to TRBJ2-4, with a possible D match to TRBD2 (6 bases). V was trimmed by 11 bases and J by 0 bases, leaving 17 bases between them. The germline V gene encodes CDR1 MDHEN and CDR2 SYDVKM. The length of the CDR3 is 15 residues. The CDR3 coding sequence is TGTGCCCCTTTAGCGGCCCCAGGAGCCAAAAACATTCAGTACTTC. Residues: CAPLAAPGAKNIQYF.

The rearrangement links TRBV9 to TRBJ2-1, with 8 positions matching TRBD2. Germline CDR1 and CDR2: SGDLS and YYNGEE. Losses at the gene ends were 0 bases for V and 4 bases for J; bases not matched to a gene: 3. The CDR3 has 15 residues. The CDR3 protein is CASSVAGGTYNEQFF. CDR3 DNA: TGTGCCAGCAGCGTAGCGGGGGGGACTTACAATGAGCAGTTCTTC.